This T cell receptor (beta chain) emerged from a study of patients and donors after allogeneic stem cell transplantation. One entry per CDR3 protein results from TCRdb running MiXCR on the RT-PCR reads. The table records some 880,000 distinct CDR3 sequences, approximately 18% of them present only once. The receptor comes from a human donor who was either an allogeneic HSCT recipient or a stem cell or donor lymphocyte infusion donor (not recorded which). It is not recorded whose cells these are; they may come from a transplant donor. Sequencing was performed on blood, either unsorted or a sorted T cell fraction (not recorded which).

The CDR3 loop is CASSPSARGTDTQYF. In nucleotides, the CDR3 is TGTGCCAGCAGCCCCTCGGCAAGGGGCACAGATACGCAGTATTTT. The gene calls are TRBV7-9 and TRBJ2-3; D is undetermined. CDR1 is SEHNR and CDR2 is FQNEAQ in the germline V gene (reference sequence). The length of the CDR3 is 15 residues. Trimming pared 5 bases from V and 1 base from J, leaving 13 bases between.